Each of the 20 T cell receptor beta chains below was sequenced from the same sample in a study of post-analysis software for immune sequencing data. Antigens of these TCRs are unknown. Prepared TCR beta cDNA libraries contained unique molecular identifiers. In TCRdb, the PCR reads were re-called with MiXCR into one record per CDR3 protein. This repertoire shows about 460,000 distinct CDR3 sequences, nearly 45% found once; its top ten account for 9% to 13%. The study's findings and limits: Five TRBV segments, including TRBV5-6, TRBV5-1 and TRBV20-1, were more frequent in patients than controls.

The sequenced sample consisted of blood. All receptors derive from a girl between 5 and 17 years old with multiple sclerosis.

This chain connects TRBV28 to TRBJ2-3, with a weak D call TRBD1 (6 bases). V was shortened by 6 bases and J by 0 bases, with 16 bases between the two germline ends. The germline V gene encodes CDR1 MDHEN and CDR2 SYDVKM. CDR3 length: 16 amino acids. The CDR3 region is CASSYRAPSSTDTQYF. The DNA for the CDR3 is TGTGCCAGCAGCTACAGGGCACCCTCGAGCACAGATACGCAGTATTTT.

CDR3 amino acids: CASSLGTGVNTEAFF. The CDR3 bases are TGTGCCAGCAGCTTAGGGACAGGGGTGAACACTGAAGCTTTCTTT. The chain employs TRBV7-9 and TRBJ1-1, with 9 positions matching TRBD1. The CDR3 is 15 amino acids. The V gene end was trimmed by 1 base and the J gene end by 0 bases; junction bases not matched to a gene: 0. Looked up from germline, CDR1 is SEHNR and CDR2 is FQNEAQ (reference sequence).

This clonotype was detected a few times. V usage is TRBV5-1 and J usage is TRBJ1-1, with D possibly matching TRBD1 (6 bases). Trimming pared 3 bases from V and 4 bases from J, leaving 10 bases between. Germline lookup yields CDR1 SGHRS and CDR2 YFSETQ. This CDR3 is built from 13 residues. The CDR3 DNA is TGCGCCAGCAGCTATGGGGGGGCCACTGAAGCTTTCTTT. Protein sequence: CASSYGGATEAFF.

A few counts support this clonotype. V gene TRBV29-1 combines with J gene TRBJ2-3; the match to TRBD2 covers 8 bases. Germline loops: CDR1 SQVTM, CDR2 ANQGSEA. The CDR3 is made up of 16 amino acids. After removal of 0 bases from V and 2 bases from J, the junction contained 7 bases not matched to a gene. The CDR3 DNA reads TGCAGCGTTGAAGATGCAGCGGGAGTCCCCACAGATACGCAGTATTTT. This gives the protein CSVEDAAGVPTDTQYF.

V and J are TRBV25-1 and TRBJ2-1, with D maybe TRBD2 (6 bases). CDR3 size: 15 residues. The V gene lost 8 bases and the J gene lost 2 bases, with 16 bases spanning the gap. Looked up from germline, CDR1 is MGHDK and CDR2 is SYGVNS. In DNA, the CDR3 is TGTGCCAGCGGACAAGCGGGCCTCGCCTACAATGAGCAGTTCTTC. Translated: CASGQAGLAYNEQFF.

V and J are TRBV20-1 and TRBJ2-5; TRBD2 aligns across 12 bases. The CDR3 covers 16 residues. Germline V gene lookup returns CDR1 DFQATT and CDR2 SNEGSKA (reference sequence). Germline trimming cut 3 bases from V and 5 bases from J; bases unmatched to any gene: 10. The CDR3 loop is CSASVTGTSGWETQYF. The CDR3 DNA follows: TGCAGTGCTAGTGTTACCGGGACTAGCGGGTGGGAGACCCAGTACTTC.

The chain joins TRBV12-3 or TRBV12-4 to TRBJ1-5, with D unclear. V was trimmed by 5 bases and J by 0 bases, leaving 11 bases between them. The CDR3 loop spans 15 amino acids. CDR3 residues: CASSVTYHSNQPQHF. The DNA for the CDR3 is TGTGCCAGCAGTGTGACATACCATAGCAATCAGCCCCAGCATTTT.

The V gene is TRBV25-1, the J gene TRBJ2-5; D is ambiguous. Per germline, CDR1 MGHDK and CDR2 SYGVNS. Trimming left V 2 bases short and J 2 bases short, with 9 bases between. The CDR3 sequence is 14 residues long. In DNA, the CDR3 is TGTGCCAGCAGTGAAAATGTCCTTCAAGAGACCCAGTACTTC. Translation: CASSENVLQETQYF.

V is TRBV7-3 and J is TRBJ2-1, with 10 bases matching TRBD2. The germline gives CDR1 SGHTA, CDR2 FQGTGA. The CDR3 sequence is 15 residues long. V gave up 5 bases and J gave up 7 bases; unmatched junction bases: 8. CDR3 sequence reads: CASSPGGLALNEQFF. The CDR3 bases are TGTGCCAGCAGCCCCGGGGGACTAGCGTTGAATGAGCAGTTCTTC.

This chain uses TRBV28 with TRBJ2-5; 7 bases match TRBD2. The ends lost 5 bases at V and 3 bases at J; junction bases unmatched: 6. Germline-derived CDR1 and CDR2 are MDHEN and SYDVKM. CDR3 length: 14 amino acids. The CDR3 DNA reads TGTGCCAGCAGTCCTGGGGGGGGAGAAGAGACCCAGTACTTC. Amino acids: CASSPGGGEETQYF.

The V call is TRBV5-1, the J call TRBJ2-5, with 7 nucleotides matching TRBD1. The end of the DNA fits TRBJ2-7 better, so the J call may be wrong. CDR3 length: 14 residues. Germline V lookup: CDR1 SGHRS, CDR2 YFSETQ. CDR3 in DNA: TGCGCCAGCAGCCCCGGGGTAGGGACAGCCGAGCAGTACTTC. This gives the protein CASSPGVGTAEQYF.

The sample holds a few counts of this clonotype. The chain links TRBV5-6 to TRBJ2-5; D is undetermined. The CDR3 has 13 residues. Germline V lookup: CDR1 SGHDT, CDR2 YYEEEE. Between the trimmed V and J ends, which lost 4 bases and 5 bases, there was a span of 12 bases. The CDR3 sequence is CASSPSSGETQYF. CDR3 in DNA: TGTGCCAGCAGCCCCTCTAGTGGGGAGACCCAGTACTTC.

The V call is TRBV20-1, the J call TRBJ2-1; weak D call: TRBD2 (6 bases). Germline CDR1 is DFQATT and CDR2 is SNEGSKA (reference sequence). This CDR3 region has 14 residues. Trimming removed 3 bases from V and 7 bases from J, with 16 bases in between. CDR3 sequence reads: CSARSPGVANEQFF. In DNA, the CDR3 is TGCAGTGCTAGGAGTCCGGGAGTCGCGAATGAGCAGTTCTTC.

This clonotype was seen only a few times. The chain has TRBV12-3 or TRBV12-4 and TRBJ2-1; no definite D call. Trimming removed 3 bases at V and 8 bases at J, with 11 bases between. The CDR3 covers 13 residues. The CDR3 loop reads CASSFEVCDEQFF. The CDR3 bases are TGTGCCAGCAGTTTCGAGGTTTGCGATGAGCAGTTCTTC.

A few counts support this clonotype. The rearrangement uses TRBV5-6 and TRBJ2-5; 8 nucleotides agree with TRBD2. The DNA end favors TRBJ2-7, so the J call may be wrong. Germline CDR1 is SGHDT and CDR2 is YYEEEE. This CDR3 has 15 amino acids. The CDR3, as DNA: TGTGCCAGCAGCTCGGAGCGGGAGACGACCTACGAGCAGTACTTC. It encodes CASSSERETTYEQYF.

This clonotype was counted between two and nine times. The chain recombines TRBV15 with TRBJ1-6; a weak D match, TRBD1 (6 bases). V was cut by 0 bases and J by 10 bases, with 13 bases left in between. Germline lookup yields CDR1 LNHNV and CDR2 YYDKDF (reference sequence). CDR3 length: 15 amino acids. Written as DNA, the CDR3 is TGTGCCACCAGCAGAGACGGCGTTAGGGGGTCACCCCTCCACTTT. Its protein is CATSRDGVRGSPLHF.

This chain connects TRBV11-2 to TRBJ1-2, with a possible D match to TRBD1 (5 bases). Trimming took off 5 bases at V and 4 bases at J, with 14 bases between the two ends. Per the germline V gene, CDR1 is SGHAT and CDR2 is FQNNGV. CDR3 length equals 14 residues. CDR3 nucleotide sequence: TGTGCCAGCAGCGCGGGGACGGCTACCTATGGCTACACCTTC. Protein: CASSAGTATYGYTF.

The rearrangement links TRBV7-9 to TRBJ1-2; a weak D match, TRBD1 (6 bases). The length of the CDR3 is 14 residues. V gave up 1 base and J gave up 4 bases, with 10 bases separating them. Germline lookup yields CDR1 SEHNR and CDR2 FQNEAQ (reference sequence). CDR3 DNA sequence: TGTGCCAGCAGCTTAGGGACAGCTTTCTATGGCTACACCTTC. Its protein is CASSLGTAFYGYTF.

This clonotype was found a few times. The rearrangement joins TRBV7-3 to TRBJ2-1; 8 nucleotides agree with TRBD2. The CDR3 sequence is 15 residues long. After removal of 5 bases from V and 7 bases from J, the junction contained 10 bases not matched to a gene. CDR1 is SGHTA, CDR2 FQGTGA, per germline. The CDR3 nucleotides read TGTGCCAGCAGCCTTAGCGGGATTGGGTATAATGAGCAGTTCTTC. Translated: CASSLSGIGYNEQFF.

This chain joins TRBV28 and TRBJ1-6; 9 bases line up with TRBD1. The CDR3 is 16 residues long. Germline V gene sequence: CDR1 MDHEN, CDR2 SYDVKM. J was trimmed by 8 bases and V by 6 bases; bases with no gene match: 11. CDR3 bases: TGTGCCAGCAGCGCCGGGACAGGGTTCCCTGATTCACCCCTCCACTTT. Translating gives CASSAGTGFPDSPLHF.